Listed here are 26 T cell receptor beta chains from one sample, sequenced in a study of CD8 T cells in ankylosing spondylitis. One entry per CDR3 protein results from TCRdb running MiXCR on the 5' RACE reads. The table includes approximately 350,000 distinct CDR3 sequences, roughly 14% detected once. Sequenced input: blood, either unsorted or a sorted T cell fraction (not recorded which). Receptors were obtained from a male donor with ankylosing spondylitis or in good health (not recorded which).

The gene calls are TRBV11-3 and TRBJ1-6, with D possibly being TRBD1 (6 bases). This CDR3 has 15 residues. Germline V gene data show CDR1 as SGHNT and CDR2 as YENEEA. V was cut by 0 bases and J by 6 bases, with 9 bases left in between. The CDR3 is CASSLEGGPNSPLHF. CDR3 bases: TGTGCCAGCAGCTTAGAGGGGGGCCCTAATTCACCCCTCCACTTT. The full variable domain, rest sourced from reference TRBV11-3 and TRBJ1-6, is EAGVVQSPRYKIIEKKQPVAFWCNPISGHNTLYWYLQNLGQGPELLIRYENEEAVDDSQLPKDRFSAERLKGVDSTLKIQPAELGDSAVYLCASSLEGGPNSPLHFGNGTRLTVT.

This clonotype was detected a few times. The V gene is TRBV3-1, the J gene TRBJ1-2, with D perhaps TRBD1 (6 bases). CDR3 size: 14 residues. The germline CDR1 and CDR2 sequences are LGHDT and YNNKEL (reference sequence). V lost 7 bases and J 4 bases, leaving 16 bases between the germline ends. The CDR3 loop reads CASNGQGPLYGYTF. As DNA, the CDR3 is TGTGCCAGCAACGGGCAGGGGCCACTCTATGGCTACACCTTC.

There are a few counts of this clonotype. The V call is TRBV29-1, the J call TRBJ2-1; D is unresolved. This CDR3 comprises 12 residues. The germline V gene encodes CDR1 SQVTM and CDR2 ANQGSEA. The V end was cut by 6 bases, the J end by 0 bases, with 6 bases between. Here the CDR3 DNA reads TGCAGCGTGCCGGTCTCCTACAATGAGCAGTTCTTC. This encodes CSVPVSYNEQFF.

This clonotype turned up a few times. The V call is TRBV11-2, the J call TRBJ1-6; D call uncertain. The V gene lost 5 bases and the J gene lost 10 bases, with 21 bases spanning the gap. Germline V gene lookup returns CDR1 SGHAT and CDR2 FQNNGV. The CDR3 totals 16 residues. The CDR3 sequence: CASSPLAVTNESPLHF. The CDR3 nucleotides are TGTGCCAGCAGCCCACTTGCAGTGACAAACGAATCACCCCTCCACTTT.

This clonotype has just a few counts. This sequence joins TRBV5-1 and TRBJ2-1; 9 positions match TRBD1. The germline gives CDR1 SGHRS, CDR2 YFSETQ. The CDR3 consists of 14 residues. The V and J ends lost 7 bases and 7 bases, in that order; junction bases with no gene match: 9. CDR3 DNA: TGCGCCAGCGTCTCCGGGACAGGGATTAATGAGCAGTTCTTC. It translates to CASVSGTGINEQFF.

This clonotype was seen repeatedly, ten times or more. The chain is built from TRBV11-2 and TRBJ1-2; D may be TRBD1 (6 bases). The length of the CDR3 is 15 residues. CDR1 and CDR2 from the germline V gene are SGHAT and FQNNGV. Deletions cut 1 base from V and 8 bases from J, with 17 bases between. The CDR3 here is CASSLVADSLLGYTF. The CDR3 DNA sequence: TGTGCCAGCAGCTTAGTAGCGGACAGCCTCCTAGGCTACACCTTC.

This clonotype came up a few times. CDR3 DNA: TGTGCCAGCAGATCAAAGGACAGGGCTGGAGAGACCCAGTACTTC. Translated, it gives CASRSKDRAGETQYF. The chain combines TRBV12-3 or TRBV12-4 with TRBJ2-5; 8 bases match TRBD1. The junction had 10 bases not matched to a gene; V was cut back by 6 bases and J by 4 bases. This CDR3 has 15 residues.

J is TRBJ2-3 and V is TRBV29-1; 9 bases match TRBD2. Germline lookup yields CDR1 SQVTM and CDR2 ANQGSEA. V was pared by 7 bases and J by 4 bases, with 3 bases of the junction left unmatched. CDR3 length equals 12 residues. CDR3 in DNA: TGCAGCGCGAGGACTAGCGCAGATACGCAGTATTTT. This codes for CSARTSADTQYF.

This clonotype was picked up a small number of times. The CDR3 loop is CASSQVSEETQYF. The CDR3 DNA reads as TGTGCCAGCAGCCAAGTATCGGAAGAGACCCAGTACTTC. This chain uses TRBV4-2 with TRBJ2-5; D gene ambiguous. This CDR3 has 13 residues. The germline gives CDR1 LGHNA, CDR2 YNFKEQ. Trimming pared 1 base from V and 3 bases from J, leaving 6 bases between.

This clonotype was observed a few times. The genes are TRBV12-3 or TRBV12-4 and TRBJ2-6; 8 positions match TRBD1. V gave up 6 bases and J gave up 2 bases; unmatched junction bases: 9. This CDR3 is 17 amino acids long. This CDR3 reads CASRLTDRATGANVLTF. CDR3 nucleotides: TGTGCCAGCAGGCTCACGGACAGGGCGACTGGGGCCAACGTCCTGACTTTC.

The table lists this clonotype with many counts. This chain links TRBV12-3 or TRBV12-4 with TRBJ1-5; D is unresolved. The CDR3 loop spans 14 amino acids. Trimming took off 8 bases at V and 5 bases at J, with 16 bases between the two ends. CDR3 region: CASSRRFVDQPQHF. The CDR3 DNA is TGTGCCAGCTCTCGCAGGTTCGTCGATCAGCCCCAGCATTTT.

The chain recombines TRBV12-3 or TRBV12-4 with TRBJ2-6; no clear D gene. Trimming stripped 0 bases from V and 4 bases from J, with 7 bases between. The length of the CDR3 is 15 residues. Written as DNA, the CDR3 is TGTGCCAGCAGTTTAGCCGCCGGGGGGGCCAACGTCCTGACTTTC. Protein: CASSLAAGGANVLTF.

This chain links TRBV12-3 or TRBV12-4 with TRBJ2-7, with D perhaps TRBD2 (6 bases). Trimming pared 4 bases from V and 6 bases from J, leaving 13 bases between. This CDR3 is built from 13 residues. The CDR3 sequence: CASSSRDLGEQYF. CDR3 DNA: TGTGCCAGCAGTTCCCGGGACTTGGGCGAGCAGTACTTC.

In this sample, this clonotype turned up a few times. This chain connects TRBV15 to TRBJ2-5; either TRBD1 or TRBD2 may fit D (5 bases each). Trimming removed 1 base from V and 4 bases from J, with 7 bases in between. The germline V gene has CDR1 LNHNV and CDR2 YYDKDF (reference sequence). CDR3 length: 13 residues. The CDR3: CATSRGGTETQYF. As DNA, the CDR3 is TGTGCCACCAGCAGAGGTGGGACAGAGACCCAGTACTTC.

This clonotype was counted only a few times. The CDR3, as DNA: TGTGCCAGCACCCGGTGGGAGTCGAACACTGAAGCTTTCTTT. Amino acid sequence: CASTRWESNTEAFF. The chain carries TRBV6-1 and TRBJ1-1; D uncertain. The CDR3 runs to 14 residues. The V end was cut by 7 bases, the J end by 1 base, with 13 bases between. The germline V gene encodes CDR1 MNHNS and CDR2 SASEGT.

The chain is built from TRBV10-3 and TRBJ2-7; D is perhaps TRBD2 (5 bases). The CDR3 runs to 11 residues. CDR1 is ENHRY, CDR2 SYGVKD, per germline. Trimming pared 6 bases from V and 3 bases from J, leaving 6 bases between. The CDR3 reads CAIRGSYEQYF. CDR3 DNA sequence: TGTGCCATCAGGGGGAGCTACGAGCAGTACTTC.

The V gene is TRBV5-1, the J gene TRBJ2-3; 11 bases are shared with TRBD2. The V and J ends lost 4 bases and 3 bases, in that order; junction bases with no gene match: 7. CDR1 is SGHRS, CDR2 YFSETQ, per germline. The CDR3 spans 16 residues. CDR3 sequence: CASSVPIAGGTDTQYF. The CDR3 nucleotides are TGCGCCAGCAGCGTCCCAATAGCGGGGGGGACAGATACGCAGTATTTT.

In its sample, this clonotype was seen a few times. V is TRBV12-3 or TRBV12-4 and J is TRBJ1-2; 12 bases line up with TRBD1. The CDR3 is 15 amino acids. Trimming took 5 bases from V and 5 from J; bases not matched to a gene: 6. The CDR3 loop reads CASSAGTGGGYGYTF. The CDR3 DNA reads as TGTGCCAGCAGTGCCGGGACAGGGGGCGGGTATGGCTACACCTTC.

The chain combines TRBV29-1 with TRBJ1-1; a possible D gene is TRBD1 (5 bases). The ends were cut back, 3 bases at V and 3 bases at J, with 11 bases in the middle. Germline V CDR1 and CDR2: SQVTM, ANQGSEA. The CDR3 totals 13 residues. This chain's CDR3 is CSVEKGRDTEAFF. In DNA, the CDR3 is TGCAGCGTTGAGAAGGGCAGGGACACTGAAGCTTTCTTT.

This chain uses TRBV2 with TRBJ2-5; D unclear. CDR3 size: 10 residues. Trimming removed 7 bases from V and 5 bases from J, with 5 bases in between. Germline CDR1 is SNHLY and CDR2 is FYNNEI. CDR3 sequence (DNA): TGTGCCAGCACTCGGGAGACCCAGTACTTC. The encoded protein is CASTRETQYF.

This clonotype appeared a few times. The rearrangement joins TRBV29-1 to TRBJ1-1; D remains ambiguous. Germline assignment: CDR1 SQVTM and CDR2 ANQGSEA. The CDR3 contains 13 residues. V lost 1 base to trimming and J lost 1 base, with 7 bases between them. DNA of the CDR3: TGCAGCGTTGAAGGGTCGAGGAACACTGAAGCTTTCTTT. Protein product: CSVEGSRNTEAFF. The variable domain in full, with the rest retrieved from reference TRBV29-1 and TRBJ1-1, is SAVISQKPSRDICQRGTSLTIQCQVDSQVTMMFWYRQQPGQSLTLIATANQGSEATYESGFVIDKFPISRPNLTFSTLTVSNMSPEDSSIYLCSVEGSRNTEAFFGQGTRLTVV.

The J gene is TRBJ1-3, the V gene TRBV7-2; no firm D call. The V end lost 1 base, the J end lost 4 bases, and 14 bases lay between the germline ends. Germline V lookup: CDR1 SGHTA, CDR2 FQGNSA. This CDR3 is built from 16 residues. The CDR3 DNA follows: TGTGCCAGCAGCTTAGGGGGTTTAAGGAACGGAAACACCATATATTTT. Protein product: CASSLGGLRNGNTIYF.

The sample holds a few counts of this clonotype. The rearrangement links TRBV10-2 to TRBJ2-2, with 12 nucleotides matching TRBD2. The CDR3 extends over 16 amino acids. Germline CDR1 and CDR2: WSHSY and SAAADI. The V and J ends lost 6 bases and 1 base, in that order; junction bases with no gene match: 3. The DNA of the CDR3 is TGCGCCAGCAGGCGGGGACTAGCGGGGAACACCGGGGAGCTGTTTTTT. It specifies CASRRGLAGNTGELFF.

V is TRBV20-1 and J is TRBJ2-7, with D possibly being TRBD2 (6 bases). V lost 1 base and J lost 3, with 13 bases in between. This CDR3 spans 14 amino acids. Germline V gene data show CDR1 as DFQATT and CDR2 as SNEGSKA (reference sequence). CDR3 sequence reads: CSARGPGLHYEQYF. CDR3 nucleotides: TGCAGTGCTAGAGGCCCGGGACTGCACTACGAGCAGTACTTC.

This clonotype was seen more than once but under ten times. This rearrangement joins TRBV3-1 to TRBJ2-6; 7 bases line up with TRBD1. Germline assignment: CDR1 LGHDT and CDR2 YNNKEL (reference sequence). The CDR3 contains 21 residues. Trimming removed 0 bases from V and 0 bases from J; junction bases left unmatched: 14. The CDR3 bases are TGTGCCAGCAGCCAAGATCCGGGATGGGACAGCTACATCTCTGGGGCCAACGTCCTGACTTTC. Encoded protein: CASSQDPGWDSYISGANVLTF.

The table lists this clonotype with a few counts. The chain links TRBV7-9 to TRBJ1-2; possibly TRBD1 for D (5 bases). The CDR3 loop spans 15 amino acids. The germline V gene encodes CDR1 SEHNR and CDR2 FQNEAQ (reference sequence). V gave up 5 bases and J gave up 3 bases, with 16 bases separating them. The CDR3 bases are TGTGCCAGCAGCCCTGGGGGAGGTTTATACTATGGCTACACCTTC. It specifies CASSPGGGLYYGYTF.